Presented here are 14 T cell receptor beta chains from one specimen sequenced in a study of blood T cell repertoires in COVID-19. TCRdb keeps only in-frame clones here, not all; method: immunoSEQ multiplex PCR. The table records hundreds of thousands of clones, roughly 81% of them present only once. The sample consisted of peripheral blood. These receptors were taken from a man between 35 and 55 years old with acute or convalescent COVID-19.

The rearrangement uses TRBV5-6 and TRBJ2-2; D ambiguous. The CDR3 consists of 15 residues. The ends were cut back, 4 bases at V and 1 base at J, with 11 bases in the middle. The germline V gene has CDR1 SGHDT and CDR2 YYEEEE. The CDR3 bases are TGTGCCAGCAGCAATCTCTACGGGAACACCGGGGAGCTGTTTTTT. Amino acid sequence: CASSNLYGNTGELFF.

The chain recombines TRBV7-2 with TRBJ1-3, with 9 bases aligning to TRBD1. Germline trimming cut 1 base from V and 4 bases from J; bases unmatched to any gene: 14. The germline V gene encodes CDR1 SGHTA and CDR2 FQGNSA. The CDR3 runs to 19 residues. The DNA of the CDR3 is TGTGCCAGCAGCTTAGGCCCCTCCTACGACAGGGGGTCGGGAAACACCATATATTTT. This sequence encodes CASSLGPSYDRGSGNTIYF.

This rearrangement joins TRBV3-1 (or the pseudogene TRBV3-2) to TRBJ1-6; D unclear. Germline V gene data show CDR1 as LGHDT and CDR2 as YNNKEL (reference sequence). This CDR3 is built from 13 residues. Trimming removed 4 bases from V and 9 bases from J, with 10 bases in between. The CDR3 sequence is CASSLNNASPLHF. For the CDR3, the DNA is TGTGCCAGCAGCCTCAACAACGCTTCACCCCTCCACTTT.

The chain couples TRBV5-1 to TRBJ2-3, with 8 bases aligning to TRBD1. V shed 4 bases, J shed 2 bases, and the junction held 6 bases outside the gene matches. Looked up from germline, CDR1 is SGHRS and CDR2 is YFSETQ. The CDR3 loop spans 15 amino acids. CDR3 protein: CASSLRTGSTDTQYF. The CDR3 DNA follows: TGCGCCAGCAGCCTGCGGACAGGGTCCACAGATACGCAGTATTTT.

The chain links TRBV30 to TRBJ1-5; D uncertain. Trimming took off 1 base at V and 7 bases at J, with 11 bases between the two ends. CDR3 length: 13 residues. The V gene's germline CDR1 is GTSNPN and CDR2 SVGIG (reference sequence). The CDR3 nucleotides are TGTGCCTGGAGTGGTGGCGGGGAACAGCCCCAGCATTTT. This codes for CAWSGGGEQPQHF.

The V gene is TRBV7-2, the J gene TRBJ2-7; TRBD1 aligns across 10 bases. The V segment lost 5 bases and the J segment 0 bases; nucleotides outside the gene matches: 4. Germline V gene lookup returns CDR1 SGHTA and CDR2 FQGNSA. This CDR3 contains 15 residues. The CDR3 DNA sequence: TGTGCCAGCAGCCGGTGGGACAGGGGCTCCTACGAGCAGTACTTC. As protein: CASSRWDRGSYEQYF.

This clone showed up just once. The J gene is TRBJ1-6, the V gene TRBV2, with 7 bases matching TRBD1. CDR1 is SNHLY, CDR2 FYNNEI, per germline. CDR3 length: 12 residues. Germline trimming cut 3 bases from V and 11 bases from J; bases unmatched to any gene: 1. The CDR3: CASSDQGAPLHF. CDR3 sequence (DNA): TGTGCCAGCAGTGACCAGGGGGCACCCCTCCACTTT.

This sequence joins TRBV5-4 and TRBJ2-3; 9 bases fit TRBD2. The V gene's germline CDR1 is SGHNT and CDR2 YYREEE (reference sequence). V gave up 3 bases and J gave up 0 bases; unmatched junction bases: 2. The CDR3 has 15 amino acids. This chain's CDR3 is CASSSSGVSTDTQYF. The CDR3 bases are TGTGCCAGCAGCTCTAGCGGGGTAAGCACAGATACGCAGTATTTT.

This clone was observed a few times. This sequence joins TRBV14 and TRBJ1-1, with 7 bases that match TRBD1. Per the germline V gene, CDR1 is SGHDN and CDR2 is FVKESK. This CDR3 spans 15 amino acids. The trim removed 4 bases at V and 3 bases at J, leaving 8 bases unmatched. The DNA of the CDR3 is TGTGCCAGCAGCCTTTCCAGGGGGAAATACACTGAAGCTTTCTTT. It specifies CASSLSRGKYTEAFF.

This chain links TRBV2 with TRBJ1-1, with D tentatively TRBD1 (5 bases). Trimming cost V 4 bases and J 5 bases, with 14 bases left between them. This CDR3 region has 14 residues. Per the germline V gene, CDR1 is SNHLY and CDR2 is FYNNEI. As DNA, the CDR3 is TGTGCCAGCAGTGTAACAGGTGGATGGACTGAAGCTTTCTTT. Its protein product is CASSVTGGWTEAFF.

This chain connects TRBV5-5 to TRBJ1-2; D not certain. Trimming took 0 bases from V and 11 from J, leaving 11 bases between them. Germline CDR1 and CDR2: SGHKS and YYEKEE (reference sequence). The CDR3 consists of 12 residues. Here the CDR3 DNA reads TGTGCCAGCAGCTTGGTCTTGGAGGGTTACACCTTC. It yields the protein CASSLVLEGYTF.

The V and J genes are TRBV7-2 and TRBJ1-1, with TRBD1 matching 7 bases. Germline CDR1 is SGHTA and CDR2 is FQGNSA. The CDR3 runs to 14 residues. The V and J ends lost 3 bases and 3 bases, in that order; junction bases with no gene match: 4. CDR3 amino acids: CASSLRQGDTEAFF. The DNA for the CDR3 is TGTGCCAGCAGCTTGCGGCAGGGGGACACTGAAGCTTTCTTT.

The genes are TRBV4-1 and TRBJ2-5; D possibly corresponds to TRBD2 (6 bases). Germline V CDR1 and CDR2: MGHRA, YSYEKL. The CDR3 runs 16 residues. V was pared by 0 bases and J by 2 bases, with 13 bases between. The CDR3 is CASSQEKGGAQETQYF. The CDR3 coding sequence is TGCGCCAGCAGCCAAGAAAAGGGCGGGGCGCAAGAGACCCAGTACTTC.

The V and J genes are TRBV28 and TRBJ1-3; D gene uncertain. The CDR3 runs 13 residues. The germline V gene has CDR1 MDHEN and CDR2 SYDVKM. V was pared by 7 bases and J by 3 bases, with 10 bases between. The CDR3 DNA follows: TGTGCCAGCACCCTAGAGGTTGGAAACACCATATATTTT. Translation: CASTLEVGNTIYF.